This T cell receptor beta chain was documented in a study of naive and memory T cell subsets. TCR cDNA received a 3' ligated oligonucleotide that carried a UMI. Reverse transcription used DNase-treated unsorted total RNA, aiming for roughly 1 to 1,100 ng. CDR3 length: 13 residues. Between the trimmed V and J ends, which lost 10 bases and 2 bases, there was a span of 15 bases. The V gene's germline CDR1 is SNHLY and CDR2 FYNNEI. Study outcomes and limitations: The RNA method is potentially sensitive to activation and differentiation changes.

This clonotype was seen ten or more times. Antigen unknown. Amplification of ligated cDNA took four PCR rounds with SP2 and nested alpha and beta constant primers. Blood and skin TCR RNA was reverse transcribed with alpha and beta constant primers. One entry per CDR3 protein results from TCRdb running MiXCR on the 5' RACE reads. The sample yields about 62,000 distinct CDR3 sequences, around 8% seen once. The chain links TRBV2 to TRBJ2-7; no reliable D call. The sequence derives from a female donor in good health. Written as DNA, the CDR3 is TGTGCCACCGCGACGGTTAGAACCTACGAGCAGTACTTC. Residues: CATATVRTYEQYF.